This paragraph covers one TCR beta chain sequence. Its antigen remains unidentified. Each donor's blood draw was 7.5 to 10 milliliters of peripheral blood. Per sample, extraction of total RNA gave at least 5.5 micrograms in every case. The record originates from a study of blood T cells in healthy people across ages. General study results and limits: Diversity was higher, and naive CD4+ cells more numerous, in long-lived donors than in aged donors.

The CDR3 sequence is 15 residues long. Trimming took 2 bases from V and 1 from J, leaving 11 bases between them. Germline CDR1 and CDR2: SEHNR and FQNEAQ (reference sequence). Through a sample-barcoded 5' primer and a J-beta primer mix, a second PCR was run for roughly 6 to 12 cycles. Sequencing yielded, for each sample, at least 3 million paired-end reads carrying CDR3. TCRdb processed the 5' RACE reads anew with MiXCR; each CDR3 protein has one entry. Of around 1.5 million distinct CDR3 sequences detected, 30% to 35% appear once; the ten largest clones hold about 11%. The sample was blood. The V gene is TRBV7-9, the J gene TRBJ1-1, with D uncertain. The sequence derives from a woman in her twenties or thirties in good health. CDR3 amino acids: CASSLLLLENTEAFF. The CDR3 bases are TGTGCCAGCAGCTTACTGCTGCTAGAGAACACTGAAGCTTTCTTT. The complete variable domain, with remaining parts taken from reference TRBV7-9 and TRBJ1-1, reads DTGVSQNPRHKITKRGQNVTFRCDPISEHNRLYWYRQTLGQGPEFLTYFQNEAQLEKSRLLSDRFSAERPKGSFSTLEIQRTEQGDSAMYLCASSLLLLENTEAFFGQGTRLTVV.